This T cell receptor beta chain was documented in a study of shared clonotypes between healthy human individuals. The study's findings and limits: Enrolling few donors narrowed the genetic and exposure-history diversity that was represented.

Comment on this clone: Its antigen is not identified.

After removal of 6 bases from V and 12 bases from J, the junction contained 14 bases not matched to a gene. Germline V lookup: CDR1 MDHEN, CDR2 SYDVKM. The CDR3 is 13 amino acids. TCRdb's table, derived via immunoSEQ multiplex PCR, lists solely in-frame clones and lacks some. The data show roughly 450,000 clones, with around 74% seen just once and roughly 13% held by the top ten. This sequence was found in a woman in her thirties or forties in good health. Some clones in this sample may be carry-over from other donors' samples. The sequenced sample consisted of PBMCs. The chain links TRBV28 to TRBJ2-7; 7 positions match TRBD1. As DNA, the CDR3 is TGTGCCAGCAGCCCCGGGGACAGACCGGCGGGGTACTTC. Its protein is CASSPGDRPAGYF.